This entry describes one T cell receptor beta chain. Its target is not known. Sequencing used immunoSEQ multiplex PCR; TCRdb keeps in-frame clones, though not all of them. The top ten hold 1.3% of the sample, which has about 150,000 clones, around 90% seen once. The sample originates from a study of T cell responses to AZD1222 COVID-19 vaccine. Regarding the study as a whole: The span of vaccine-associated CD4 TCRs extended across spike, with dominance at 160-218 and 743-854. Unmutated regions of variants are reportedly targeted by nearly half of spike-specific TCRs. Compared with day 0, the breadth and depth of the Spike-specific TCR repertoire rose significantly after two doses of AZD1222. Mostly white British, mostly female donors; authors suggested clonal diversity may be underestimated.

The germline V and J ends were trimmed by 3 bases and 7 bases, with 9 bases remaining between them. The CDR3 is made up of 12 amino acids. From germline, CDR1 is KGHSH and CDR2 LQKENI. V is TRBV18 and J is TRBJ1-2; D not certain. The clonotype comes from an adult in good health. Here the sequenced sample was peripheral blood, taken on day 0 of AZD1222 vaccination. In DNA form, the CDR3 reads TGTGCCAGCTCACCTCAGCGGGCTGGCTACACCTTC. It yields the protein CASSPQRAGYTF.